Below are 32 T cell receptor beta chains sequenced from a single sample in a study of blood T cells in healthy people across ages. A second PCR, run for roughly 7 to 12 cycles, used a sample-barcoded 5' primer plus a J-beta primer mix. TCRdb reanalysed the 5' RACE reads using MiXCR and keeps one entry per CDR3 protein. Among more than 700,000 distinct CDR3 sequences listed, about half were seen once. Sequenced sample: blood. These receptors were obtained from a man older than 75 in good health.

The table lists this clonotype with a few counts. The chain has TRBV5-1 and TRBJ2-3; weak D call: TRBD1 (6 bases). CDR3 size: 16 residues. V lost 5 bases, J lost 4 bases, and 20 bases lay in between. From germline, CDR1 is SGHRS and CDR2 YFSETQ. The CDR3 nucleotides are TGCGCCAGCAGTGCCGGGACAATTGGGATGGCAGATACGCAGTATTTT. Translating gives CASSAGTIGMADTQYF.

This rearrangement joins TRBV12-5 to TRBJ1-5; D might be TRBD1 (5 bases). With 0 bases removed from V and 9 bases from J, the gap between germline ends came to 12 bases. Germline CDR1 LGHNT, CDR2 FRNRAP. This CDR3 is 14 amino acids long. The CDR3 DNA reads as TGTGCTAGTGGTTTGGTACCGAGGGGCATGCCCCAGCATTTT. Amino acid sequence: CASGLVPRGMPQHF.

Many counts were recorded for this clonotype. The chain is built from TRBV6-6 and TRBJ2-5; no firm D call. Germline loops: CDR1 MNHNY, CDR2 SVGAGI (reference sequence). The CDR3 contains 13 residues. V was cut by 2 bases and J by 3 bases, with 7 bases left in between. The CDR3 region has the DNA TGTGCCAGCAGTTACGGGTCCAAAGAGACCCAGTACTTC. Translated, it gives CASSYGSKETQYF.

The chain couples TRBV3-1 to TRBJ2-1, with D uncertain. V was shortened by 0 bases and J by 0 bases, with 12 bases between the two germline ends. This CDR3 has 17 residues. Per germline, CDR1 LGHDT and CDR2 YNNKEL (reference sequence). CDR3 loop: CASSQDRRPHSYNEQFF. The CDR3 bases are TGTGCCAGCAGCCAAGATAGGCGGCCCCACTCCTACAATGAGCAGTTCTTC.

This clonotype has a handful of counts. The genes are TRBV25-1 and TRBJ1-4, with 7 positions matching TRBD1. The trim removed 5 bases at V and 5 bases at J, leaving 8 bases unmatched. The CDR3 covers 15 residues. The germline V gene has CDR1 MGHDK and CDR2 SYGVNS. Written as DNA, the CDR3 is TGTGCCAGCAGTCCACCAGGGGGGAGGAATGAAAAACTGTTTTTT. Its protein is CASSPPGGRNEKLFF.

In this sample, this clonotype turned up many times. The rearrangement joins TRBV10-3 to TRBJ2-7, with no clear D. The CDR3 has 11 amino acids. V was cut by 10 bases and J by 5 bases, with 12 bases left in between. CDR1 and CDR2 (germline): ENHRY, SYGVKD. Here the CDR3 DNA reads TGTGCCACCGGCAGGACCGACGAGCAGTACTTC. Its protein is CATGRTDEQYF.

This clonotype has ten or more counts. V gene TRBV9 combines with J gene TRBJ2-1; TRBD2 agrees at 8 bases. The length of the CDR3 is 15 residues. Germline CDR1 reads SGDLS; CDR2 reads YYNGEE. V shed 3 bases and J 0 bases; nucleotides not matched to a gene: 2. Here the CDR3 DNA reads TGTGCCAGCAGCGACGGGACTAGCTCCTACAATGAGCAGTTCTTC. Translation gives CASSDGTSSYNEQFF.

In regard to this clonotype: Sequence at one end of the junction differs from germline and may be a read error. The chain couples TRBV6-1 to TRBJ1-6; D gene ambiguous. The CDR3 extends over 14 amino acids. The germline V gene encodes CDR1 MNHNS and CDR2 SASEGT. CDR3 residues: CVSSYDRGESPLHF. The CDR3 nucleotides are TGTGTCAGCAGTTATGACCGTGGTGAATCACCCCTCCACTTT.

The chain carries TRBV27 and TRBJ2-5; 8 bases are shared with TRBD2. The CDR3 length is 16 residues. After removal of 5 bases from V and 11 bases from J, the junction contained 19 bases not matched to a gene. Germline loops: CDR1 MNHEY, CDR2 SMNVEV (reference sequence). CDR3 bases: TGTGCCAGCAGTCGGACCGCAGCGGGAGCTCCGGGGGAGCAGTACTTC. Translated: CASSRTAAGAPGEQYF.

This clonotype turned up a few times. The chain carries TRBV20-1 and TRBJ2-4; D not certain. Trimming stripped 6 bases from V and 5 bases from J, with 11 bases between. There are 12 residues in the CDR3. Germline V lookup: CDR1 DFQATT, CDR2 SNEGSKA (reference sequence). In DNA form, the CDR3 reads TGCAGTGCCCCTCCCAGTCAAAACATTCAGTACTTC. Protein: CSAPPSQNIQYF.

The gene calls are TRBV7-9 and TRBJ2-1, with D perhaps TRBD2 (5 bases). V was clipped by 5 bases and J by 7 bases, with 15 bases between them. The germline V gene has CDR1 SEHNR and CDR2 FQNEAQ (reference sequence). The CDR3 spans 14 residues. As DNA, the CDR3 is TGTGCCAGCAGCCCCGGGATACGGGGAAATGAGCAGTTCTTC. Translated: CASSPGIRGNEQFF.

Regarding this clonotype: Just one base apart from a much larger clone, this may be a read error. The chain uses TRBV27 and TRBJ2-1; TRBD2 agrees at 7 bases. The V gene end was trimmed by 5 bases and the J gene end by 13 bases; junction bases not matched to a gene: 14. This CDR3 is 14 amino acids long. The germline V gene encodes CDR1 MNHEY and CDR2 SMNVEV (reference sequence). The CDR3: CASSRLAAGETQFF. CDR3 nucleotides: TGTGCCAGCAGTCGACTAGCAGCTGGCGAGACCCAGTTCTTC.

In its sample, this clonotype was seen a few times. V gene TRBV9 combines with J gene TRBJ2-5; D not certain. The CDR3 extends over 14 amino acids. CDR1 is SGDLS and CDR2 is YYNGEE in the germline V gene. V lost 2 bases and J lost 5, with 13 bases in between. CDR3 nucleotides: TGTGCCAGCAGCGTCCAACCAGGCCAGGAGACCCAGTACTTC. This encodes CASSVQPGQETQYF.

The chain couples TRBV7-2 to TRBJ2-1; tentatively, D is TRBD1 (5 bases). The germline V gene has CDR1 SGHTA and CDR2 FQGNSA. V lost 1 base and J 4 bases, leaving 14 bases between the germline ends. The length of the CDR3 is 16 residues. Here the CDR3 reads CASSLGLGLGYNEQFF. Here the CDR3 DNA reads TGTGCCAGCAGCTTAGGTTTGGGGCTGGGGTACAATGAGCAGTTCTTC.

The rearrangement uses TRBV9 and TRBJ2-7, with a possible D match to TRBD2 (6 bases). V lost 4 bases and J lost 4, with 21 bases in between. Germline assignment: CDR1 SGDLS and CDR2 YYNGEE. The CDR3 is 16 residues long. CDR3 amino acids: CASSPSINRDFYEQYF. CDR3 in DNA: TGTGCCAGCAGCCCTTCTATTAACCGGGACTTTTACGAGCAGTACTTC.

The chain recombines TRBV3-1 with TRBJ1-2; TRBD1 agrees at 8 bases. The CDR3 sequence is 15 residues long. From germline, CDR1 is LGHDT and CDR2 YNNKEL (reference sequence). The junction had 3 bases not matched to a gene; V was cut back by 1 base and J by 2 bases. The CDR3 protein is CASSQGTGSNYGYTF. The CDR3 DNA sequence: TGTGCCAGCAGCCAAGGGACAGGGTCGAACTATGGCTACACCTTC.

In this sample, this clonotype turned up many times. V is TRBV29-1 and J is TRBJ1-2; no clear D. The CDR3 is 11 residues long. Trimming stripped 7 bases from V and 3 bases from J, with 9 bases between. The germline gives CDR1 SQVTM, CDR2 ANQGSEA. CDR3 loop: CSELGDYGYTF. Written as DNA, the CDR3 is TGCAGCGAACTTGGGGACTATGGCTACACCTTC.

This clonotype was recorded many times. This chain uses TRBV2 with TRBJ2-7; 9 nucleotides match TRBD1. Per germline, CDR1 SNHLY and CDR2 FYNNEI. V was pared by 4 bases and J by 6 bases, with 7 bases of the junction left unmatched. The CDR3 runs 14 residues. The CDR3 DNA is TGTGCCAGCAGTGCCGGGACAGGGAATCGCGAGCAGTACTTC. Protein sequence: CASSAGTGNREQYF. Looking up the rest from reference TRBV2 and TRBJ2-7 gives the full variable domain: EPEVTQTPSHQVTQMGQEVILRCVPISNHLYFYWYRQILGQKVEFLVSFYNNEISEKSEIFDDQFSVERPDGSNFTLKIRSTKLEDSAMYFCASSAGTGNREQYFGPGTRLTVT.

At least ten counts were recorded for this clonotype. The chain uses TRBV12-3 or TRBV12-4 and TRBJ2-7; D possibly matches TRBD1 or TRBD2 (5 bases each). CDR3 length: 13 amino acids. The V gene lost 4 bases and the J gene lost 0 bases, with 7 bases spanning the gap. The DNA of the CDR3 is TGTGCCAGCAGTTGGGACCTCTCCTACGAGCAGTACTTC. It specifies CASSWDLSYEQYF.

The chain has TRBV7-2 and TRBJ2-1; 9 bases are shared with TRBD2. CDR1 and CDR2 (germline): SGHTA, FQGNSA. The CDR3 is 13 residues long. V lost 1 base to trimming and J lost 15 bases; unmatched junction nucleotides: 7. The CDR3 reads CASSLEREEVRFF. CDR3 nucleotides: TGTGCCAGCAGCTTAGAGCGGGAGGAGGTTCGGTTCTTC. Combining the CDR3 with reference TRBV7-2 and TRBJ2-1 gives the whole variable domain GAGVSQSPSNKVTEKGKDVELRCDPISGHTALYWYRQSLGQGLEFLIYFQGNSAPDKSGLPSDRFSAERTGGSVSTLTIQRTQQEDSAVYLCASSLEREEVRFFGPGTRLTVL.

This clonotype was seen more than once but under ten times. In DNA form, the CDR3 reads TGCAGTGCTAGTGTCGGGGCAGATACGCAGTATTTT. The encoded protein is CSASVGADTQYF. The J gene is TRBJ2-3, the V gene TRBV29-1; TRBD2 might be the D (5 bases). Per germline, CDR1 SQVTM and CDR2 ANQGSEA. The CDR3 sequence is 12 residues long.

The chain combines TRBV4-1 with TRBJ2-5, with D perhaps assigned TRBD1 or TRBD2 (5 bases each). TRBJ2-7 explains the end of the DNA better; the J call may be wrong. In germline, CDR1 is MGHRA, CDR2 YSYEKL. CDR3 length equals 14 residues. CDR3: CASSPPNRDDEQYF. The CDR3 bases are TGCGCCAGCAGCCCCCCAAACCGGGACGACGAGCAGTACTTC.

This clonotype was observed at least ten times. CDR3 sequence: CASSHADGDSPLHF. The CDR3 DNA sequence: TGTGCCAGCAGCCACGCAGATGGGGATTCACCCCTCCACTTT. The chain joins TRBV3-1 to TRBJ1-6; no definite D call. This CDR3 is 14 amino acids long. With 3 bases removed from V and 8 bases from J, the gap between germline ends came to 11 bases. Germline lookup yields CDR1 LGHDT and CDR2 YNNKEL (reference sequence).

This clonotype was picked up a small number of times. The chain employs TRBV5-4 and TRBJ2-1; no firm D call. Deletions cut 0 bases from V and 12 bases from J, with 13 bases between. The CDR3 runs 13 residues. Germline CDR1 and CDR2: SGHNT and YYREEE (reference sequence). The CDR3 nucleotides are TGTGCCAGCAGCTTGGAAGTCGAGGCTTGGCAGTTCTTC. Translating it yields CASSLEVEAWQFF.

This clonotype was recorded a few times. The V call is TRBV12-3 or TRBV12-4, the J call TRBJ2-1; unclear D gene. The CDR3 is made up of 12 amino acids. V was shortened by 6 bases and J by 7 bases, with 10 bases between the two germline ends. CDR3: CASRWNANEQFF. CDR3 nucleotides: TGTGCCAGCAGGTGGAACGCTAATGAGCAGTTCTTC.

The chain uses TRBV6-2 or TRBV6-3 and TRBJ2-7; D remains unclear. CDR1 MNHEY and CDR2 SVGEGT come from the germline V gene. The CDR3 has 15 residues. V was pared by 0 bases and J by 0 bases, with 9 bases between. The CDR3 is CASSYSAGLSYEQYF. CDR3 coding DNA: TGTGCCAGCAGTTACTCTGCAGGTCTCTCCTACGAGCAGTACTTC.

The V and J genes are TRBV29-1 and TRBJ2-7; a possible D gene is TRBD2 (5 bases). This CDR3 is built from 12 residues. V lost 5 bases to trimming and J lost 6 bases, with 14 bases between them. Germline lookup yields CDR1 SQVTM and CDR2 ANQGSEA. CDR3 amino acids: CSVLVGDSEQYF. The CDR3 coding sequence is TGCAGCGTTCTCGTGGGAGATAGCGAGCAGTACTTC.

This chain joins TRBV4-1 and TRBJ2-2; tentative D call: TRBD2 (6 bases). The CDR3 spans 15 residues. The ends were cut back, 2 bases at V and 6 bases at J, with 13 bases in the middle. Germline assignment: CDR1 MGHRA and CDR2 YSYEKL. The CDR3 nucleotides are TGCGCCAGCAGCCAACCCGGCGGGGATCCCGGGGAGCTGTTTTTT. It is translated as CASSQPGGDPGELFF.

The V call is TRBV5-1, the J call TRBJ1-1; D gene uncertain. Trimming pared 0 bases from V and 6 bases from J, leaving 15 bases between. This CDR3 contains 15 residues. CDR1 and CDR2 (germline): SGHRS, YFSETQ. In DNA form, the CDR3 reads TGCGCCAGCAGCTTGGCCTCGGGCCGTAAAGCTGAAGCTTTCTTT. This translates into CASSLASGRKAEAFF.

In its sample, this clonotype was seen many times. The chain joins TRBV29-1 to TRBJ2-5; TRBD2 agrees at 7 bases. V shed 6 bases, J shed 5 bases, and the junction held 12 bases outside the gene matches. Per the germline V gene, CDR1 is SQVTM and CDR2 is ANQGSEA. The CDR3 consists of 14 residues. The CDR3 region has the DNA TGCAGCGTGAAGGCAGGACTAGATCGGGAGACCCAGTACTTC. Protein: CSVKAGLDRETQYF.

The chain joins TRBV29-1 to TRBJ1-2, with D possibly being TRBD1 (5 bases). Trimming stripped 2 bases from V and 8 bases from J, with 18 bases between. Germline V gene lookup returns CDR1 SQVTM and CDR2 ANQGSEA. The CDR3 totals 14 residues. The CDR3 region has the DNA TGCAGCGTTGAACAAGGGTCTGGGGGAGGGGGCTACACCTTC. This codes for CSVEQGSGGGGYTF.

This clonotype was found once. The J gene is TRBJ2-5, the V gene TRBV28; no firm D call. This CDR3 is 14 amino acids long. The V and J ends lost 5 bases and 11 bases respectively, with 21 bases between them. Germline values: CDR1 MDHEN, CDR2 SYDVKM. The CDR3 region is CASSRLSINNEQYF. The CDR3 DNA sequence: TGTGCCAGCAGTCGGTTAAGTATCAACAATGAGCAGTACTTC.